This TCR beta chain was sequenced in a study of technical replicates of blood from four donors. CDR3 length equals 12 residues. Trimming stripped 0 bases from V and 5 bases from J, with 5 bases between. Germline V lookup: CDR1 MNHEY, CDR2 SVGAGI. Produced via immunoSEQ multiplex PCR; TCRdb's table is partial and in-frame only. The sample yields about 90,000 clones, under 95% seen once. The sequencing input was T cells isolated from PBMCs. The receptor comes from a human donor in good health. The chain couples TRBV6-5 to TRBJ2-7; tentative D call: TRBD1 (5 bases). CDR3 bases: TGTGCCAGCAGTTACTCCAGGGACGAGCAGTACTTC. It translates to CASSYSRDEQYF.